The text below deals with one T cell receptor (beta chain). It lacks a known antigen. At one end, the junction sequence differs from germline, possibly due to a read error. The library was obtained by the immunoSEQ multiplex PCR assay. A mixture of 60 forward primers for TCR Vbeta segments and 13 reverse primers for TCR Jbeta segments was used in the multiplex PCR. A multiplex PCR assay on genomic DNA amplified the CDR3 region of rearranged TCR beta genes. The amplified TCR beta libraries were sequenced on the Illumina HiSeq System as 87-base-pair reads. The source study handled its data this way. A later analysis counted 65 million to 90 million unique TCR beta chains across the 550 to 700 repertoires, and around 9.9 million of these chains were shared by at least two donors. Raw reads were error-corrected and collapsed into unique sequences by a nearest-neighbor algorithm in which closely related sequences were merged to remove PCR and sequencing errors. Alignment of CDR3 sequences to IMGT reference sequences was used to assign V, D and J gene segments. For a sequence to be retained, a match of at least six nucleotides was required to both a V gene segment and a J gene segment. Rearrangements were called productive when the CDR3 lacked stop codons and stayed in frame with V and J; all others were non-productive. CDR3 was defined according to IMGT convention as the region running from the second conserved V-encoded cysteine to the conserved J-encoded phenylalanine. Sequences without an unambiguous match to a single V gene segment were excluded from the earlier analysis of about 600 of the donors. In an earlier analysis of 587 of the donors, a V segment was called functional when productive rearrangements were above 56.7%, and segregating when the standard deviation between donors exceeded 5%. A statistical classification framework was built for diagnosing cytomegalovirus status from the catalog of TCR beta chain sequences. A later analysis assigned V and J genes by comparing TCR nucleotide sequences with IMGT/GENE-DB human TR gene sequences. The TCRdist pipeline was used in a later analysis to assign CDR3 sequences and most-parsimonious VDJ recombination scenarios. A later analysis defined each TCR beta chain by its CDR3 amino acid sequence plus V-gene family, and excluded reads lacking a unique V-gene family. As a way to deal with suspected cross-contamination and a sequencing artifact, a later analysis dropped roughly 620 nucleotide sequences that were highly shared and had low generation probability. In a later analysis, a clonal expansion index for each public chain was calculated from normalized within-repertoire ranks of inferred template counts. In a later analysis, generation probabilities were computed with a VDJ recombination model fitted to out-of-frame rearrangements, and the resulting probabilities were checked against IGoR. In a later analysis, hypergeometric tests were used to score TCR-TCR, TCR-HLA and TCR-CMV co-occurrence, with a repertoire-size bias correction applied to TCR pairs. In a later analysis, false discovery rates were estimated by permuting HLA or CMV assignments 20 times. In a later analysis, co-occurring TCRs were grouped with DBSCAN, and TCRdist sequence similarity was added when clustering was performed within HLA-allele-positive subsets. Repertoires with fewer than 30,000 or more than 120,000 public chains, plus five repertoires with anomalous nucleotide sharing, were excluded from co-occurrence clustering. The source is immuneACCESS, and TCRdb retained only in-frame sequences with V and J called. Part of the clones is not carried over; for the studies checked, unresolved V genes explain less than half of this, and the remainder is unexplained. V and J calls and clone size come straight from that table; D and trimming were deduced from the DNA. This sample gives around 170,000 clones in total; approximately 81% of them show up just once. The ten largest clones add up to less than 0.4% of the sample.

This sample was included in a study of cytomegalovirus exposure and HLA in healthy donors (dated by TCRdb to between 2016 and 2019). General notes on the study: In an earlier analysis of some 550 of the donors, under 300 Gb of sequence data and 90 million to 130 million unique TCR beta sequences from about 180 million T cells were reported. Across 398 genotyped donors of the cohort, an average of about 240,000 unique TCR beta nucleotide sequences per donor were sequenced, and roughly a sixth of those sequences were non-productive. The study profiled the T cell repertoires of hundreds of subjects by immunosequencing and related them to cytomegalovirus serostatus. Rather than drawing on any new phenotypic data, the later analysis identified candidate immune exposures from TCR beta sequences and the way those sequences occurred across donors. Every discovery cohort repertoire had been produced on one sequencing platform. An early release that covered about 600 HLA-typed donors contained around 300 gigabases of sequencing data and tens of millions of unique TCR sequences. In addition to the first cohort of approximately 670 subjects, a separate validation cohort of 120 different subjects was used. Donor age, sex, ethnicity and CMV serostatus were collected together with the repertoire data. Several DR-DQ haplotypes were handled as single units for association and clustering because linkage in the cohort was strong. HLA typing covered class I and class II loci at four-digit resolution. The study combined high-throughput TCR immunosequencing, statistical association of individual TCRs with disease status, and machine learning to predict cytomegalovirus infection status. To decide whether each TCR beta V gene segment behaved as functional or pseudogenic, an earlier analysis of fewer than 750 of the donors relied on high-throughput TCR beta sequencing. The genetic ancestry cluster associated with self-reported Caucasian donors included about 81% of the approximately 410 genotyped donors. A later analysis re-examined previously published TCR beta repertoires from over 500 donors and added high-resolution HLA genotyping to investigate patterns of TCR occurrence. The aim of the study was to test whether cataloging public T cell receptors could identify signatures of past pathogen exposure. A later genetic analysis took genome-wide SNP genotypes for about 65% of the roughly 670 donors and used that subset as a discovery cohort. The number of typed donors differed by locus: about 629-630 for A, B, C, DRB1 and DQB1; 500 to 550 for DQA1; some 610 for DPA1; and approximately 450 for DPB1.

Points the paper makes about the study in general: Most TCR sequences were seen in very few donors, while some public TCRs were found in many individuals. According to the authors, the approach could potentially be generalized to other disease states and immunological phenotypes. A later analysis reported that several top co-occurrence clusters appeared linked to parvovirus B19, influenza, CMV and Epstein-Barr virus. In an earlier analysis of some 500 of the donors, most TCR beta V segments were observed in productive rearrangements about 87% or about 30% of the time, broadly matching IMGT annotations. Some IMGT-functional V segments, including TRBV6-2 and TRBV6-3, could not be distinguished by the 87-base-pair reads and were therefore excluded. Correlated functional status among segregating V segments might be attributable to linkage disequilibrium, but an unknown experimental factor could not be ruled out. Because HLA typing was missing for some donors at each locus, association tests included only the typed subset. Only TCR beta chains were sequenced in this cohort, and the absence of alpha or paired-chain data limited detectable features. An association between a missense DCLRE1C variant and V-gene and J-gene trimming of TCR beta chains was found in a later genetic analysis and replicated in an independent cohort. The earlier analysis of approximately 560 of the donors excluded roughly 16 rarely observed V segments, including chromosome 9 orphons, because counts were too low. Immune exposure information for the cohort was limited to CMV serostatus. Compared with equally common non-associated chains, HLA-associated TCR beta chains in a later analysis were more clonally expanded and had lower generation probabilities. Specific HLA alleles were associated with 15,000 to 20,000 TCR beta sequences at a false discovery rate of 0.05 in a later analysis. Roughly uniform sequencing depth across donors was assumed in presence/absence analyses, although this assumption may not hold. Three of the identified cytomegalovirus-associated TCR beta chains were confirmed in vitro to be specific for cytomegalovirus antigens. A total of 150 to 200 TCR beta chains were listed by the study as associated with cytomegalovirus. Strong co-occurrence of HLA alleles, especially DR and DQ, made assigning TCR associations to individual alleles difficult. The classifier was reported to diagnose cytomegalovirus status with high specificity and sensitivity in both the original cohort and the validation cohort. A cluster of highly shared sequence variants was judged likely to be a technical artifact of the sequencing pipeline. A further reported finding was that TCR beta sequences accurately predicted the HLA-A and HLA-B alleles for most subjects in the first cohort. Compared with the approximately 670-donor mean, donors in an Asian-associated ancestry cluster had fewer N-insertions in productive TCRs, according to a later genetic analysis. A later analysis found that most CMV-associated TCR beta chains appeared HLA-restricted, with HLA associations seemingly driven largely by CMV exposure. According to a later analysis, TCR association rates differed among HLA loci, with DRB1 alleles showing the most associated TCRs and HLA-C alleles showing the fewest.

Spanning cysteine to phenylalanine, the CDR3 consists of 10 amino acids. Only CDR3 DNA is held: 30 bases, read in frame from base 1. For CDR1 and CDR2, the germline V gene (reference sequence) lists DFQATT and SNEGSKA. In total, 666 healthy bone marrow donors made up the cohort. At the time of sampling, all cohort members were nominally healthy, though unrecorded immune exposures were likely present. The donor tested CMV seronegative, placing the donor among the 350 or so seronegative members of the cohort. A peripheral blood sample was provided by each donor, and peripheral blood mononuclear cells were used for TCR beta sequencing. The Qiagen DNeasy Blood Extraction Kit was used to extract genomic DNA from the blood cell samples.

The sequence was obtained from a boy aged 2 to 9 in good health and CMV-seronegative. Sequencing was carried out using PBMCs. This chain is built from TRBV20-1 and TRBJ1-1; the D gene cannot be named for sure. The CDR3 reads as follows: CSAIVPEAFF. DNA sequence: TGCAGTGCTATCGTACCTGAGGCTTTCTTT.